This passage covers 12 T cell receptor beta chains from one sample sequenced in a study of identical twins. TCRdb recomputed calls from the 5' RACE reads with MiXCR, one row per CDR3 protein. Counted here are some 250,000 distinct CDR3 sequences, roughly 13% occurring once; the ten biggest clones make up 3.5% to 4.5%. The same specimen was also included in a second study, on yellow fever vaccine responses in identical twins.

The specimen was memory (CD45RO+) T cells sorted from blood. These receptors were collected from a woman aged 18-29 years in good health.

The J gene is TRBJ2-3, the V gene TRBV10-3, with 12 bases lining up with TRBD2. The germline CDR1 and CDR2 sequences are ENHRY and SYGVKD. V shed 6 bases and J 2 bases; nucleotides not matched to a gene: 3. CDR3 length: 15 amino acids. CDR3 sequence reads: CAIRGTSGLTDTQYF. In DNA, the CDR3 is TGTGCCATCAGGGGGACTAGCGGGCTCACAGATACGCAGTATTTT.

This clonotype has at least ten counts. V gene TRBV7-2 combines with J gene TRBJ2-2; D perhaps matches TRBD1 (5 bases). V was clipped by 2 bases and J by 4 bases, with 11 bases between them. The germline gives CDR1 SGHTA, CDR2 FQGNSA. There are 15 residues in the CDR3. The CDR3 is CASSLSQGGTGELFF. The CDR3 region has the DNA TGTGCCAGCAGCTTATCCCAGGGTGGCACCGGGGAGCTGTTTTTT.

The CDR3 DNA is TGTGCCAGCAGTGAAGTCGCCTCGAGTGAGACCCAGTACTTC. It is translated as CASSEVASSETQYF. The rearrangement links TRBV2 to TRBJ2-5, with D uncertain. The germline V gene has CDR1 SNHLY and CDR2 FYNNEI. Trimming removed 1 base at V and 5 bases at J, with 11 bases between. The CDR3 length is 14 residues.

This rearrangement joins TRBV12-3 or TRBV12-4 to TRBJ2-5; TRBD1 is a possible D gene (5 bases). V lost 5 bases to trimming and J lost 2 bases, with 15 bases between them. This CDR3 has 15 amino acids. The CDR3 loop reads CASSPRAGLQETQYF. Here the CDR3 DNA reads TGTGCCAGCAGTCCCCGGGCAGGGCTACAAGAGACCCAGTACTTC.

The V gene is TRBV4-2, the J gene TRBJ2-1; tentatively, D is TRBD2 (5 bases). The CDR3 length is 13 residues. Trimming stripped 4 bases from V and 2 bases from J, with 6 bases between. Germline V gives CDR1 LGHNA, CDR2 YNFKEQ. DNA for the CDR3: TGTGCCAGCAGCCCGACTACCTACAATGAGCAGTTCTTC. Translation gives CASSPTTYNEQFF.

This clonotype was recorded a few times. The CDR3 is CASRPGRVTDTQYF. The CDR3 DNA sequence: TGTGCCAGCAGACCCGGGCGGGTCACAGATACGCAGTATTTT. This sequence joins TRBV6-1 and TRBJ2-3, with D tentatively TRBD2 (5 bases). Trimming took off 6 bases at V and 2 bases at J, with 12 bases between the two ends. The CDR3 is 14 residues long. The germline V gene has CDR1 MNHNS and CDR2 SASEGT.

The chain combines TRBV29-1 with TRBJ2-7; possible D gene TRBD1, 6 bases. Germline CDR1 is SQVTM and CDR2 is ANQGSEA. The CDR3 length is 13 residues. With 0 bases removed from V and 9 bases from J, the gap between germline ends came to 15 bases. The CDR3 region is CSVEEGWGLAQYF. The DNA for the CDR3 is TGCAGCGTTGAAGAAGGTTGGGGGCTAGCGCAGTACTTC.

V is TRBV30 and J is TRBJ1-4; D is uncertain. Deletions cut 3 bases from V and 4 bases from J, with 15 bases between. CDR3 length: 15 residues. Looked up from germline, CDR1 is GTSNPN and CDR2 is SVGIG (reference sequence). CDR3 DNA: TGTGCCTGGAGCCAATCACAGCTAAATAATGAAAAACTGTTTTTT. This encodes CAWSQSQLNNEKLFF.

This clonotype was recorded at least ten times. The chain is built from TRBV7-9 and TRBJ2-3, with 8 bases that match TRBD2. The CDR3 covers 13 residues. V shed 7 bases and J 3 bases; nucleotides not matched to a gene: 3. CDR1 and CDR2 from the germline V gene are SEHNR and FQNEAQ (reference sequence). The CDR3 loop is CASTRLATDTQYF. The CDR3, as DNA: TGTGCCAGCACTCGACTAGCGACAGATACGCAGTATTTT. Full variable domain (rest looked up from reference TRBV7-9 and TRBJ2-3): DTGVSQNPRHKITKRGQNVTFRCDPISEHNRLYWYRQTLGQGPEFLTYFQNEAQLEKSRLLSDRFSAERPKGSFSTLEIQRTEQGDSAMYLCASTRLATDTQYFGPGTRLTVL.

This clonotype is a singleton in its sample. The chain uses TRBV9 and TRBJ1-1; D gene ambiguous. V gave up 2 bases and J gave up 1 base, with 9 bases separating them. The CDR3 is made up of 14 amino acids. CDR1 SGDLS and CDR2 YYNGEE come from the germline V gene. CDR3 coding DNA: TGTGCCAGCAGCGTCGGACTGAAGAACACTGAAGCTTTCTTT. Its translation: CASSVGLKNTEAFF.

This clonotype was recorded a few times. The chain combines TRBV10-3 with TRBJ2-2, with 9 positions matching TRBD2. V lost 4 bases, J lost 0 bases, and 6 bases stayed unmatched. In germline, CDR1 is ENHRY, CDR2 SYGVKD. The CDR3 is 17 residues long. CDR3 sequence: CAISGVAGDSNTGELFF. The CDR3 DNA sequence: TGTGCCATCAGTGGAGTAGCGGGGGACTCGAACACCGGGGAGCTGTTTTTT.

This clonotype has a count of ten or more. The rearrangement joins TRBV20-1 to TRBJ1-2; no firm D call. Germline CDR1 and CDR2: DFQATT and SNEGSKA (reference sequence). This CDR3 is built from 14 residues. CDR3 protein: CRISEGAKSYGYTF. The DNA for the CDR3 is TGCAGGATTTCCGAGGGAGCTAAAAGCTATGGCTACACCTTC.